The next 10 T cell receptor beta chains were all read from a single sample in a study of beta chain features in type 1 diabetes. Reverse transcribing all isolated RNA meant expressed TCRB transcripts were sequenced. Sequenced by immunoSEQ multiplex PCR; TCRdb stores in-frame clones only, minus some. The sample yields 130,000 to 150,000 clones, about 10% seen once. Sequenced sample: naive CD4+ T cells from blood. The receptors derive from a man aged 18 to 35 in good health.

This clone was detected only a few times. V and J are TRBV7-9 and TRBJ2-7, with a tentative D call TRBD1 (5 bases). Trimming took off 2 bases at V and 1 base at J, with 18 bases between the two ends. Germline V CDR1 and CDR2: SEHNR, FQNEAQ (reference sequence). CDR3 length: 17 residues. The CDR3 nucleotides are TGTGCCAGCAGCTTACCCCTCAGACAGCCACAATCCTACGAGCAGTACTTC. It is translated as CASSLPLRQPQSYEQYF. Full variable domain (rest looked up from reference TRBV7-9 and TRBJ2-7): DTGVSQNPRHKITKRGQNVTFRCDPISEHNRLYWYRQTLGQGPEFLTYFQNEAQLEKSRLLSDRFSAERPKGSFSTLEIQRTEQGDSAMYLCASSLPLRQPQSYEQYFGPGTRLTVT.

This clone was counted a few times. J is TRBJ2-3 and V is TRBV4-1; 12 nucleotides match TRBD2. The V segment lost 4 bases and the J segment 4 bases; nucleotides outside the gene matches: 9. The V gene's germline CDR1 is MGHRA and CDR2 YSYEKL. This CDR3 is built from 17 residues. CDR3 sequence: CASSPRGTSGQADTQYF. The CDR3 DNA is TGCGCCAGCAGCCCCCGCGGGACTAGCGGGCAGGCAGATACGCAGTATTTT.

There are a few counts of this clone. The chain links TRBV25-1 to TRBJ1-4, with TRBD1 matching over 7 bases. The CDR3 spans 17 residues. V was clipped by 3 bases and J by 7 bases; unmatched bases: 14. CDR1 and CDR2 (germline): MGHDK, SYGVNS. The CDR3: CASSDSNGRGPSEKLFF. DNA of the CDR3: TGTGCCAGCAGTGACTCAAACGGGAGGGGGCCGAGTGAAAAACTGTTTTTT.

The chain carries TRBV7-2 and TRBJ2-7, with 7 nucleotides matching TRBD1. V shed 4 bases, J shed 2 bases, and the junction held 5 bases outside the gene matches. Germline V gene lookup returns CDR1 SGHTA and CDR2 FQGNSA. The CDR3 is made up of 14 amino acids. The CDR3 sequence: CASSSADRTYEQYF. The CDR3 DNA is TGTGCCAGCAGCTCCGCGGACAGGACCTACGAGCAGTACTTC. Complete variable domain (other parts from reference TRBV7-2 and TRBJ2-7): GAGVSQSPSNKVTEKGKDVELRCDPISGHTALYWYRQSLGQGLEFLIYFQGNSAPDKSGLPSDRFSAERTGGSVSTLTIQRTQQEDSAVYLCASSSADRTYEQYFGPGTRLTVT.

The chain uses TRBV7-2 and TRBJ2-2; 7 bases fit TRBD1. Germline-derived CDR1 and CDR2 are SGHTA and FQGNSA. V shed 3 bases and J 1 base; nucleotides not matched to a gene: 2. This CDR3 contains 15 residues. The CDR3 region has the DNA TGTGCCAGCAGCTTCCGGACAGGGAACACCGGGGAGCTGTTTTTT. Translated: CASSFRTGNTGELFF.

The chain has TRBV7-3 and TRBJ2-2; 7 bases fit TRBD1. This CDR3 region has 16 residues. Trimming took 4 bases from V and 2 from J; bases not matched to a gene: 7. The V gene's germline CDR1 is SGHTA and CDR2 FQGTGA. The CDR3 nucleotides read TGTGCCAGCAGCTCACGACAGGGCGGAAACACCGGGGAGCTGTTTTTT. Translating gives CASSSRQGGNTGELFF. Using reference TRBV7-3 and TRBJ2-2 for the parts outside the CDR3, the full variable domain is GAGVSQTPSNKVTEKGKYVELRCDPISGHTALYWYRQSLGQGPEFLIYFQGTGAADDSGLPNDRFFAVRPEGSVSTLKIQRTERGDSAVYLCASSSRQGGNTGELFFGEGSRLTVL.

The chain has TRBV7-2 and TRBJ2-2; 10 nucleotides match TRBD2. The CDR3 runs 16 residues. The V gene's germline CDR1 is SGHTA and CDR2 FQGNSA. V lost 5 bases to trimming and J lost 7 bases; unmatched junction nucleotides: 10. CDR3: CASSPRSGGKDGELFF. CDR3 in DNA: TGTGCCAGCAGCCCGCGTAGCGGGGGGAAGGACGGGGAGCTGTTTTTT.

This chain connects TRBV5-6 to TRBJ2-2, with 11 bases aligning to TRBD2. Germline trimming cut 0 bases from V and 1 base from J; bases unmatched to any gene: 5. The CDR3 consists of 18 residues. CDR1 SGHDT and CDR2 YYEEEE come from the germline V gene. The CDR3 coding sequence is TGTGCCAGCAGCTTGGCTCTAGCGGGGGGATTGAACACCGGGGAGCTGTTTTTT. Amino acid sequence: CASSLALAGGLNTGELFF.

This clone has more than one count but fewer than ten. This chain connects TRBV4-1 to TRBJ2-3; 8 bases map to TRBD2. The J segment lost 5 bases and the V segment lost 6 bases, leaving 10 bases of the junction unmatched. The CDR3 contains 15 residues. Germline CDR1 MGHRA, CDR2 YSYEKL. CDR3 protein: CASSRAGGLGDTQYF. The CDR3 nucleotides read TGCGCCAGCAGTCGCGCGGGGGGCCTTGGAGATACGCAGTATTTT.

This chain joins TRBV19 and TRBJ1-2; D call uncertain. CDR1 and CDR2 from the germline V gene are LNHDA and SQIVND (reference sequence). This CDR3 is 15 amino acids long. Trimming stripped 0 bases from V and 1 base from J, with 9 bases between. CDR3 region: CASSIDRGSNYGYTF. The CDR3 region has the DNA TGTGCCAGTAGTATAGATCGCGGGAGTAACTATGGCTACACCTTC.